Listed below are T cell receptor beta chains from one sample, sequenced in a study of blood T cell repertoires in COVID-19. Profiling relied on immunoSEQ multiplex PCR, and the TCRdb table lists in-frame clones only, not all of them. The sample holds 400,000 to 500,000 clones, approximately 90% seen once. The specimen was PBMCs or T cells enriched from blood (not recorded which). The receptors derive from a woman younger than 35 who had been exposed to COVID-19. Each CDR3 is given without its conserved first and last residue. Each record gives: D gene, J gene, V gene, CDR3 protein. D genes are given only for firm matches.

>.|TRBJ1-5|TRBV6-2/TRBV6-3
ASSYLSSNQPQH
>.|TRBJ1-6|TRBV5-6
ASSLAGVGISPLH
>.|TRBJ1-6|TRBV7-9
ASSLGQQPYSPLH
>.|TRBJ1-2|TRBV30
AWSVPPRGYT
>.|TRBJ2-7|TRBV7-8
ASSLGAATRYEQY
>TRBD2|TRBJ2-2|TRBV7-9
ASSLLREGLNTGELF
>TRBD2|TRBJ2-7|TRBV28
ASTEGGINEQY
>.|TRBJ1-2|TRBV2
ASRQRANYGYT
>TRBD1|TRBJ1-2|TRBV6-5
ASRPTGGYGYT
>.|TRBJ2-3|TRBV4-1
ASSQGQTTDTQY
>.|TRBJ2-3|TRBV27
ASIRQSSTDTQY
>TRBD1|TRBJ2-5|TRBV19
ASSDYRGRLETQY
>.|TRBJ2-6|TRBV7-2
ASSVTGSGANVLT
>.|TRBJ1-2|TRBV25-1
ASSDRDSLANYGYT
>.|TRBJ2-1|TRBV27
ASSLIGGVEQF
>.|TRBJ1-6|TRBV18
ASSPDSRYNSPLH
>.|TRBJ1-5|TRBV4-1
ASSQDELGRGREPDQPQH
>.|TRBJ2-7|TRBV10-3
AISESAGHEQY
>TRBD2|TRBJ2-1|TRBV2
ASSEETSGGFNEQF
>.|TRBJ2-7|TRBV6-6
ASSYAGRSSYEQY
>TRBD1|TRBJ1-5|TRBV2
ASSQGGSNQPQH
>TRBD2|TRBJ2-3|TRBV6-2/TRBV6-3
ASSYLREQDTQY
>TRBD1|TRBJ2-3|TRBV6-1
ASSGSPWDRGRGDTQY
>.|TRBJ2-7|TRBV28
ASTEGVSYEQY
>.|TRBJ1-2|TRBV5-1
ASSSHGPGVYGYT
>.|TRBJ1-1|TRBV3-1/TRBV3-2
ASSQPAVNTEAF
>.|TRBJ2-2|TRBV6-4
ASSGLGGTGELF
>TRBD1|TRBJ1-2|TRBV4-2
ASSQEVGQGFGYT
>.|TRBJ1-2|TRBV2
ASSERTQ
>.|TRBJ2-1|TRBV28
ASIPPGSYNEQF
>TRBD1|TRBJ2-2|TRBV6-1
ASSGTGTGAGGELF
>.|TRBJ2-4|TRBV27
ASSMKQGYIQY
>.|TRBJ1-1|TRBV6-5
ASRPNRENTEAF
>TRBD2|TRBJ2-7|TRBV18
ASSLRTSGTYEQY
>TRBD1|TRBJ1-5|TRBV19
ASSQWTGTVNQPQH
>TRBD2|TRBJ2-7|TRBV7-2
ASSYRLAGHSYEQY
>.|TRBJ1-3|TRBV28
ASSSPTPDSGNTIY
>.|TRBJ1-4|TRBV18
ASSPSSGEKLF
>TRBD2|TRBJ2-1|TRBV7-8
ASSETSGGPLF
>TRBD1|TRBJ1-6|TRBV10-3
AISESIQGADNSPLH
>TRBD1|TRBJ2-7|TRBV6-5
ASSFGTGRDEQY
>.|TRBJ1-4|TRBV9
ASSVGDSLNEKLF
>.|TRBJ2-7|TRBV5-1
ASSTMTESYEQY
>.|TRBJ2-7|TRBV27
ASRESLPSSYEQY
>.|TRBJ2-7|TRBV28
ASSSLGEVNYEQY
>.|TRBJ2-1|TRBV28
ATNRGAWNEQF
>.|TRBJ1-4|TRBV5-1
ASSLGGGPLGEKLF
>TRBD1|TRBJ2-3|TRBV3-1/TRBV3-2
ASSRTGSTDTQY
>TRBD1|TRBJ1-1|TRBV19
ASRSWGQGGTEAF
>TRBD1|TRBJ1-1|TRBV6-5
ASGTAKAF
>.|TRBJ1-6|TRBV6-5
ASSYRPVVDSPLH
>TRBD2|TRBJ2-1|TRBV7-6
ASSLAPAGGNNEQF
>TRBD1|TRBJ2-1|TRBV7-6
ASSLAGTGLNEQF
>.|TRBJ2-2|TRBV7-9
ASSLTGGPRNTGELF
>.|TRBJ2-2|TRBV19
ASSPPPPGTNTGELF